These 8 T cell receptor beta chains came from one sample sequenced in a study of T cell responses to AZD1222 COVID-19 vaccine. Libraries were prepared by immunoSEQ multiplex PCR; TCRdb keeps only in-frame clonotypes and omits some of them. The data hold roughly 110,000 clones, with about 90% observed a single time. The sequencing here drew on peripheral blood, taken 28 days after the second AZD1222 dose. The receptors originated from an adult who received the AZD1222 COVID-19 vaccine.

The chain recombines TRBV3-1 (or the pseudogene TRBV3-2) with TRBJ1-6; maybe TRBD1 (5 bases). The CDR3 totals 13 residues. V dropped 7 bases and J dropped 12 bases, with 16 bases sitting between them. CDR1 is LGHDT, CDR2 YNNKEL, per germline (reference sequence). As DNA, the CDR3 is TGTGCCAGCACAGGGACCACGGCGGAACCCCTCCACTTT. This codes for CASTGTTAEPLHF.

In its sample, this clone was seen once. The chain couples TRBV5-4 to TRBJ1-1; 7 bases map to TRBD1. This CDR3 is built from 15 residues. The J segment lost 4 bases and the V segment lost 0 bases, leaving 6 bases of the junction unmatched. Germline V CDR1 and CDR2: SGHNT, YYREEE (reference sequence). The CDR3 region has the DNA TGTGCCAGCAGCTTGGGAGACAGGGCGGGCACTGAAGCTTTCTTT. Its translation is CASSLGDRAGTEAFF. Based on the CDR3 plus reference TRBV5-4 and TRBJ1-1, the full variable domain is ETGVTQSPTHLIKTRGQQVTLRCSSQSGHNTVSWYQQALGQGPQFIFQYYREEENGRGNFPPRFSGLQFPNYSSELNVNALELDDSALYLCASSLGDRAGTEAFFGQGTRLTVV.

The J gene is TRBJ1-6, the V gene TRBV6-2 or TRBV6-3; 7 bases fit TRBD1. The CDR3 contains 15 residues. J was trimmed by 7 bases and V by 2 bases; bases with no gene match: 5. Per the germline V gene, CDR1 is MNHEY and CDR2 is SVGEGT. The CDR3 region has the DNA TGTGCCAGCAGTTACCGACAGGGTCGCAATTCACCCCTCCACTTT. Residues: CASSYRQGRNSPLHF.

This chain connects TRBV10-3 to TRBJ1-1; D ambiguous. The CDR3 totals 13 residues. Deletions cut 0 bases from V and 1 base from J, with 3 bases between. Germline V lookup: CDR1 ENHRY, CDR2 SYGVKD. CDR3: CAISESRNTEAFF. The CDR3 DNA reads as TGTGCCATCAGTGAGTCGAGGAACACTGAAGCTTTCTTT.

The chain carries TRBV30 and TRBJ1-2, with unresolved D. Germline V lookup: CDR1 GTSNPN, CDR2 SVGIG (reference sequence). Trimming took off 2 bases at V and 3 bases at J, with 13 bases between the two ends. The CDR3 extends over 14 amino acids. CDR3 protein: CAWSPGMADYGYTF. In DNA form, the CDR3 reads TGTGCCTGGAGTCCCGGGATGGCGGACTATGGCTACACCTTC.

The V and J genes are TRBV9 and TRBJ1-1; possible D gene TRBD1, 6 bases. The V end was cut by 2 bases, the J end by 1 base, with 9 bases between. This CDR3 is 14 amino acids long. Germline CDR1 SGDLS, CDR2 YYNGEE. CDR3 DNA sequence: TGTGCCAGCAGCGTGGAAGGGGGGAACACTGAAGCTTTCTTT. Its protein is CASSVEGGNTEAFF.

V gene TRBV7-2 combines with J gene TRBJ2-2; the D is unclear. Between the trimmed V and J ends, which lost 5 bases and 7 bases, there was a span of 14 bases. The CDR3 totals 14 residues. Germline-derived CDR1 and CDR2 are SGHTA and FQGNSA. The CDR3 region is CASSPDLNVGELFF. CDR3 DNA sequence: TGTGCCAGCAGCCCCGACTTGAACGTCGGGGAGCTGTTTTTT.

The V gene is TRBV21-1, the J gene TRBJ1-5. TRBV21-1 is classified as a pseudogene. The CDR3 extends over 12 amino acids. The CDR3 sequence: CASSPSSQPQHF. For the CDR3, the DNA is TGTGCCAGCAGCCCCAGCTCACAGCCCCAGCATTTT.